The clone carrying this T cell receptor beta chain was counted ten times or more. For the library, individual cDNA molecules each received unique molecular identifiers. In TCRdb, the RACE reads were re-called with MiXCR into one record per CDR3 protein. Altogether 90,000 to 110,000 distinct CDR3 sequences are present, 9% to 9.5% being singletons, with the ten largest covering over 3%. The time point denotes: patch test 2, 6 weeks after DPC sensitization. Indicated treatment: therapeutic diphenylcyclopropenone sensitization with weekly scalp DPC. The record originates from a study of human T cells and chemical hapten exposure. Looking at the study overall: Read at 6 days, the patch tests placed 0.01% DPC on the upper back. Variability of per-sample TCR yields stemmed mainly from small differences in pooled library volume.

This sequence originates from a middle-aged woman with alopecia areata. Some clones in this sample may be carry-over from other donors' samples. Source: whole blood, taken in connection with sensitization to the hapten diphenylcyclopropenone (DPC).

The chain's CDR3 is CASSTAPRGELFF. CDR3 sequence (DNA): TGTGCCAGCAGCACAGCCCCAAGGGGGGAGCTGTTTTTT. The chain joins TRBV7-6 to TRBJ2-2, with no clear D. Germline V lookup: CDR1 SGHVS, CDR2 FNYEAQ. The CDR3 consists of 13 residues. Trimming removed 5 bases at V and 8 bases at J, with 12 bases between.